This T cell receptor (beta chain) was sequenced in a study of immune evolution from preneoplasia to lung adenocarcinoma. Study-level information: HLA loss of heterozygosity: roughly 6.6% AIS, about 14% MIA, around 35% ADC, none AAH. General study points: Later-stage lesions seemingly showed higher T cell density and diversity than normal lung. Highest clonality occurred in KRAS-mutant, not EGFR-mutant or double wild-type, nodules.

The CDR3 covers 16 residues. Germline V CDR1 and CDR2: SGHRS, YFSETQ. The V end was cut by 3 bases, the J end by 10 bases, with 23 bases between. The repertoire was sequenced with immunoSEQ multiplex PCR; TCRdb's copy has only in-frame clones and lacks some. The sample includes some 9,100 clones, roughly 77% seen only once; the top ten take around 9.7%. Macro-dissection enriched premalignant or tumor cells before nucleic acid extraction. With regard to this clone: The antigen remains unidentified.

This TCR was recovered from a donor older than 65 with lung adenocarcinoma. Sequenced sample: FFPE minimally invasive lung adenocarcinoma tissue. This sequence joins TRBV5-1 and TRBJ2-1; D tentatively fits TRBD1 or TRBD2 (6 bases each). CDR3: CASSSLTGLLGGEQFF. In nucleotides, the CDR3 is TGCGCCAGCAGCTCGCTAACAGGCCTCTTAGGGGGGGAGCAGTTCTTC.